This T cell receptor beta chain is drawn from a study of early T cells in non-severe SARS-CoV-2 infection. Study details: Chains were unpaired, as sequencing was done on bulk RNA from unsorted whole blood. Study-level points and caveats: Private and CD4 specificities were missed by VDJdb matching, skewed to anti-spike CD8.

Trimming at V came to 2 bases and at J to 4 bases, leaving 5 bases not matched to a gene. This CDR3 region has 16 residues. In germline, CDR1 is SGHRS, CDR2 YFSETQ. Individual cDNA molecules were tagged with unique molecular identifiers, the study reported. MiXCR, applied by TCRdb to the 5' RACE reads, yields one record per CDR3 protein. The sample has about 85,000 distinct CDR3 sequences; about an eighth are singletons. This clonotype showed up many times. Its cognate antigen is unknown. This TCR was recovered from an adult who was a healthcare worker with PCR-confirmed SARS-CoV-2 infection or an uninfected control (not recorded which). The sequencing sample was made of whole blood. The V gene is TRBV5-1, the J gene TRBJ2-1; 11 bases fit TRBD2. Here the CDR3 reads CASSLSGTSGYNEQFF. Written as DNA, the CDR3 is TGCGCCAGCAGCTTATCCGGGACTAGCGGATACAATGAGCAGTTCTTC.